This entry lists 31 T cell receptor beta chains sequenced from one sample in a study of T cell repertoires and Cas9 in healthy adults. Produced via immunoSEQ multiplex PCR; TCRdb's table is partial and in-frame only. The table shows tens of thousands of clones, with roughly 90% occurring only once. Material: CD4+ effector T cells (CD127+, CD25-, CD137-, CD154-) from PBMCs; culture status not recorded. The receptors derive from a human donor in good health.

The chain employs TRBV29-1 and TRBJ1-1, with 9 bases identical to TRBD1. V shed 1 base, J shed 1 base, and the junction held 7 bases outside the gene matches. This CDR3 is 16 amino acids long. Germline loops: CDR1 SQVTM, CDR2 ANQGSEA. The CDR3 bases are TGCAGCGTTGAAGGATTCGAGGACAGGGGGAACACTGAAGCTTTCTTT. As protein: CSVEGFEDRGNTEAFF.

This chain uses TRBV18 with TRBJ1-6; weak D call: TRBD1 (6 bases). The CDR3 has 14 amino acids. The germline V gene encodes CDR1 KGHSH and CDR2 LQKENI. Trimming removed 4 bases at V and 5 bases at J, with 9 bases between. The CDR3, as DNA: TGTGCCAGCTCACACAGGGACCATAATTCACCCCTCCACTTT. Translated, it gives CASSHRDHNSPLHF.

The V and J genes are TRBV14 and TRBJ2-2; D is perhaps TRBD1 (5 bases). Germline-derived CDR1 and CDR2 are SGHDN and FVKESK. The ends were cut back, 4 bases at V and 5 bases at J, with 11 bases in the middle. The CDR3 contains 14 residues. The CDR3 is CASSRSRATGELFF. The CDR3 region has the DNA TGTGCCAGCAGCCGAAGCAGGGCTACCGGGGAGCTGTTTTTT.

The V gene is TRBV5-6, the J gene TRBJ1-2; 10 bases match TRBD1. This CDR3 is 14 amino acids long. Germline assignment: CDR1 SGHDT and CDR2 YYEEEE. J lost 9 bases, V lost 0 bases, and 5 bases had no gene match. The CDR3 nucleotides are TGTGCCAGCAGCTTGGCGGGACAGGGGATAAGCTACACCTTC. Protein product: CASSLAGQGISYTF.

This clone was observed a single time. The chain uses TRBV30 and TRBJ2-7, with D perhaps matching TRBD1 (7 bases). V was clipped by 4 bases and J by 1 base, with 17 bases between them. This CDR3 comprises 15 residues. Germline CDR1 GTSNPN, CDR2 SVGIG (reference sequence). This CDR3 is CAWKRGRGASYEQYF. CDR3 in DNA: TGTGCCTGGAAGAGAGGCAGGGGGGCATCCTACGAGCAGTACTTC. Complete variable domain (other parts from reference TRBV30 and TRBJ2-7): SQTIHQWPATLVQPVGSPLSLECTVEGTSNPNLYWYRQAAGRGLQLLFYSVGIGQISSEVPQNLSASRPQDRQFILSSKKLLLSDSGFYLCAWKRGRGASYEQYFGPGTRLTVT.

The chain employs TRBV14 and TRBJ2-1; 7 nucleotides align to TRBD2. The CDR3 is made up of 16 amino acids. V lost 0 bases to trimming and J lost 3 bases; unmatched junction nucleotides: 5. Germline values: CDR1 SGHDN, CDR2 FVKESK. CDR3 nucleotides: TGTGCCAGCAGCCAAGATACGGGGGGTTACTACAATGAGCAGTTCTTC. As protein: CASSQDTGGYYNEQFF.

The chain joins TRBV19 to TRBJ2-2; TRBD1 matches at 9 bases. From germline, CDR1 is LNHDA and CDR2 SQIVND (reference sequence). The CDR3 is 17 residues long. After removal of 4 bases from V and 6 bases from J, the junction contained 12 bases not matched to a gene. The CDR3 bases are TGTGCCAGTAGTACTGATCGTTGGACAGGGGATTCCGGGGAGCTGTTTTTT. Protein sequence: CASSTDRWTGDSGELFF.

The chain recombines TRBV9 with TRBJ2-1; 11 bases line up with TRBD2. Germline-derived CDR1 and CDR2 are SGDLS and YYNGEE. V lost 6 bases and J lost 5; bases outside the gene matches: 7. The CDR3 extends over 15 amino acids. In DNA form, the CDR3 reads TGTGCCAGCACCGAGACTAGCGGGGTAAACAATGAGCAGTTCTTC. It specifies CASTETSGVNNEQFF.

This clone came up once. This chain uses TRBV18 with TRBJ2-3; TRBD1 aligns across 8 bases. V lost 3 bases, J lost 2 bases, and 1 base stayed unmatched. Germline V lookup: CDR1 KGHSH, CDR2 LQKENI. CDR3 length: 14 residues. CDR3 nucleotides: TGTGCCAGCTCACCCCAGGGGGCCACAGATACGCAGTATTTT. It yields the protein CASSPQGATDTQYF.

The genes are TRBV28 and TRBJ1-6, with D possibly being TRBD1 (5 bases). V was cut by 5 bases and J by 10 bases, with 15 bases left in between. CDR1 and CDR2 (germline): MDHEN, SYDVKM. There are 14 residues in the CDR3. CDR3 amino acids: CASSPGGFESPLHF. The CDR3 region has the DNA TGTGCCAGCAGTCCGGGGGGATTCGAATCACCCCTCCACTTT.

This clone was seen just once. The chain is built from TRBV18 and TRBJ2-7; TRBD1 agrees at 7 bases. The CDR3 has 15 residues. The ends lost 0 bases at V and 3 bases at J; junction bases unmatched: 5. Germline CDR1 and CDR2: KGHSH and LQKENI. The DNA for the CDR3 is TGTGCCAGCTCACCACCTGGGCGACAGGGCTACGAGCAGTACTTC. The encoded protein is CASSPPGRQGYEQYF. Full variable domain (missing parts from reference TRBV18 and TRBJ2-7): NAGVMQNPRHLVRRRGQEARLRCSPMKGHSHVYWYRQLPEEGLKFMVYLQKENIIDESGMPKERFSAEFPKEGPSILRIQQVVRGDSAAYFCASSPPGRQGYEQYFGPGTRLTVT.

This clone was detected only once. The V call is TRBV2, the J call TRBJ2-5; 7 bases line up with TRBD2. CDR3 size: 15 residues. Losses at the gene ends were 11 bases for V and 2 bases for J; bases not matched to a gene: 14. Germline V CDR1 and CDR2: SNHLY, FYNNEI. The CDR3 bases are TGTGCCGGGTCTAGGGCTAGCGGAATACAAGAGACCCAGTACTTC. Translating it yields CAGSRASGIQETQYF.

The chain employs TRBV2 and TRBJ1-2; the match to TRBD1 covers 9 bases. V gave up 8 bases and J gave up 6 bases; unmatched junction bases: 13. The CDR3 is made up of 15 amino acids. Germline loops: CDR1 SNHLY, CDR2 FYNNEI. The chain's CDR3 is CASGGLRGTGHGYTF. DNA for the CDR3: TGTGCCAGCGGGGGGCTCCGGGGGACAGGGCATGGCTACACCTTC.

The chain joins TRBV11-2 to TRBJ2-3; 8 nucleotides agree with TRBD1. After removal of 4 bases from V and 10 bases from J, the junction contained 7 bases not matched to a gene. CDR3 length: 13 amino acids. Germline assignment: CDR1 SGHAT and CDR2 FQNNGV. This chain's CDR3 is CASSSANRGAQYF. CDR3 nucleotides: TGTGCCAGCAGCTCCGCTAACAGGGGGGCGCAGTATTTT.

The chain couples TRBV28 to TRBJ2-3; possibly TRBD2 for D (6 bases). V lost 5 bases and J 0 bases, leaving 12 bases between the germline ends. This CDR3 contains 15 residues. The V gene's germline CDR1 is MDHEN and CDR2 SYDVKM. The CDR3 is CASSAPAGSTDTQYF. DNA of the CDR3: TGTGCCAGCAGTGCGCCGGCGGGGAGCACAGATACGCAGTATTTT.

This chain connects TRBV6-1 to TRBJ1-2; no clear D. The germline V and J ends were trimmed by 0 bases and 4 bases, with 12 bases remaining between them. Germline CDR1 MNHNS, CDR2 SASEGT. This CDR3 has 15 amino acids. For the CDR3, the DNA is TGTGCCAGCAGTGAAGCGCTTTTACAGATCTATGGCTACACCTTC. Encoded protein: CASSEALLQIYGYTF.

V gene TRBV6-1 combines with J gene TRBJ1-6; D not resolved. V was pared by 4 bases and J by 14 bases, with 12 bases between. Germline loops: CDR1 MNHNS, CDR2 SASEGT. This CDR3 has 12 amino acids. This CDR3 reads CASSAMDRSLHF. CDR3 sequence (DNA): TGTGCCAGCAGTGCAATGGATAGGTCCCTCCACTTT.

CDR3 DNA: TGCGCCAGCAGCTCCTTAACGAACACAGATACGCAGTATTTT. Translating it yields CASSSLTNTDTQYF. The chain is built from TRBV5-1 and TRBJ2-3, with D unclear. Germline loops: CDR1 SGHRS, CDR2 YFSETQ. This CDR3 has 14 amino acids. The ends were cut back, 3 bases at V and 2 bases at J, with 10 bases in the middle.

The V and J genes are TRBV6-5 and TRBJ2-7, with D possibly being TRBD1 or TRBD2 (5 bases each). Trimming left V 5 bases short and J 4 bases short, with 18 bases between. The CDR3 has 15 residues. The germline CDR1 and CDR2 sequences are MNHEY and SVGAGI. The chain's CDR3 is CASSPHGGAQYEQYF. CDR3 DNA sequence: TGTGCCAGCAGTCCTCATGGGGGAGCTCAATACGAGCAGTACTTC.

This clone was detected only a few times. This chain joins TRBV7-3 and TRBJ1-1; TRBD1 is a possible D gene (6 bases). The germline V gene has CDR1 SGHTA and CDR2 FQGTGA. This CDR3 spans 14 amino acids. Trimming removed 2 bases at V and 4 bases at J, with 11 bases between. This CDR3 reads CASSLEPRGTEAFF. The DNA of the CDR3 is TGTGCCAGCAGCTTAGAGCCCAGGGGCACTGAAGCTTTCTTT.

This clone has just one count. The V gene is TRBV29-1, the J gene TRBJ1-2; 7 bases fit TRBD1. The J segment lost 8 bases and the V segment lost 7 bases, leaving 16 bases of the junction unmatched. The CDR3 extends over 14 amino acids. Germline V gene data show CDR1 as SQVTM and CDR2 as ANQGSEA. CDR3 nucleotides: TGCAGCGGTGGTTCCTACAGGGGATTAGAGGGCTACACCTTC. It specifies CSGGSYRGLEGYTF.

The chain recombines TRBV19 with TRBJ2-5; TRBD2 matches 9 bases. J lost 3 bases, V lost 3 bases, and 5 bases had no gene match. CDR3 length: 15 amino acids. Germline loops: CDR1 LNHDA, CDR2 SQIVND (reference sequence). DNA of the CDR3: TGTGCCAGTAGTATCTGGGTAGCGGGGGAAGAGACCCAGTACTTC. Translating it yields CASSIWVAGEETQYF. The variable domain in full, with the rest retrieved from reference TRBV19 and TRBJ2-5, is DGGITQSPKYLFRKEGQNVTLSCEQNLNHDAMYWYRQDPGQGLRLIYYSQIVNDFQKGDIAEGYSVSREKKESFPLTVTSAQKNPTAFYLCASSIWVAGEETQYFGPGTRLLVL.

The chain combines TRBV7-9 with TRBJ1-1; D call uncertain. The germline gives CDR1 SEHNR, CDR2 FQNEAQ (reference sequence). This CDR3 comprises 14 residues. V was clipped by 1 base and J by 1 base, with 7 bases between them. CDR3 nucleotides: TGTGCCAGCAGCTTAGGTGGGGAGAACACTGAAGCTTTCTTT. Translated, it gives CASSLGGENTEAFF.

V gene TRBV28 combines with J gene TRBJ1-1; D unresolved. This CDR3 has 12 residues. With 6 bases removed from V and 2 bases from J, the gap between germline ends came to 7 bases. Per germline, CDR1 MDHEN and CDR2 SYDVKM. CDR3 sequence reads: CASRAGNTEAFF. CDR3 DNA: TGTGCCAGCAGGGCGGGTAACACTGAAGCTTTCTTT.

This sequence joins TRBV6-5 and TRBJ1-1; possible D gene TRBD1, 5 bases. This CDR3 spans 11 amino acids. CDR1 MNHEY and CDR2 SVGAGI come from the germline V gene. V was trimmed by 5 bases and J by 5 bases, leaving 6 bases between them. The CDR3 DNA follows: TGTGCCAGCAGTCACAGGACTGAAGCTTTCTTT. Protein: CASSHRTEAFF.

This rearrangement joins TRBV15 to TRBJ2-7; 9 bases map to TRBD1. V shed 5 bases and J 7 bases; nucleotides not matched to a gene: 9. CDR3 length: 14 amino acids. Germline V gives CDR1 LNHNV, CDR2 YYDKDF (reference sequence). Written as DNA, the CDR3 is TGTGCCACCAGCTTCAGGGACAGGGCCTTAGAGCAGTACTTC. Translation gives CATSFRDRALEQYF.

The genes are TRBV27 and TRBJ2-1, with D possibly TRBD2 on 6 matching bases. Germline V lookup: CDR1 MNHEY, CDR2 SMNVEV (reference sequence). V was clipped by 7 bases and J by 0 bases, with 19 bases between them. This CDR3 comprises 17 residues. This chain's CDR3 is CASTTWVAGSSYNEQFF. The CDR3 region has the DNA TGTGCCAGCACCACCTGGGTGGCGGGGAGCTCCTACAATGAGCAGTTCTTC.

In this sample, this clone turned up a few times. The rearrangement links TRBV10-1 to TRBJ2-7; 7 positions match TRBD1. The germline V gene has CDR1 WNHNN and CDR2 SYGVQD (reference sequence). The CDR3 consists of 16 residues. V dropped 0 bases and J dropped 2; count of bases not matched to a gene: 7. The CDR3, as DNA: TGCGCCAGCAGTGAGTCTGCAGGGGGTTTACCCTACGAGCAGTACTTC. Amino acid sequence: CASSESAGGLPYEQYF.

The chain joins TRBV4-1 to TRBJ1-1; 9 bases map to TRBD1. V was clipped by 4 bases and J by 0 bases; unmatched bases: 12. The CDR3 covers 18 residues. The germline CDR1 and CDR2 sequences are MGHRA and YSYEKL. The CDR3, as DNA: TGCGCCAGCAGCCCGGCAACAGGGGGCCAAATATTGAACACTGAAGCTTTCTTT. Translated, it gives CASSPATGGQILNTEAFF.

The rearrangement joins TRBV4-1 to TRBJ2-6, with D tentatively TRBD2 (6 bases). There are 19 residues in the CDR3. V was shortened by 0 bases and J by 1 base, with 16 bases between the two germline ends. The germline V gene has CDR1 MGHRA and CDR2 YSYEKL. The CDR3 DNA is TGCGCCAGCAGCCAAGATCTCCCAGGGAGGACATCTGGGGCCAACGTCCTGACTTTC. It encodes CASSQDLPGRTSGANVLTF.

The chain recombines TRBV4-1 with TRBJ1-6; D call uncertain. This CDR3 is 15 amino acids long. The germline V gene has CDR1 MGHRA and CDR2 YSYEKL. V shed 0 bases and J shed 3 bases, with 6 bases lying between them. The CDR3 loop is CASSQDGLYNSPLHF. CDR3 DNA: TGCGCCAGCAGCCAAGACGGGCTCTATAATTCACCCCTCCACTTT.